The 18 T cell receptor beta chains below were found in one sample sequenced in a study of blood T cell repertoires in COVID-19. Assay used: immunoSEQ multiplex PCR; TCRdb lists only in-frame clones, some missing. The table shows roughly 200,000 clones, with around 85% occurring only once. Sequences were obtained from PBMCs or T cells enriched from blood (not recorded which). The receptors stem from a man aged 35 to 55 who had recovered from COVID-19.

This clone was seen just once. The rearrangement joins TRBV7-2 to TRBJ1-1, with D perhaps matching TRBD1 (5 bases). Germline V gives CDR1 SGHTA, CDR2 FQGNSA. The V end was cut by 2 bases, the J end by 0 bases, with 10 bases between. The CDR3 length is 15 residues. The CDR3 DNA reads TGTGCCAGCAGCTTATTGGCAGGGCTGAACACTGAAGCTTTCTTT. Its translation: CASSLLAGLNTEAFF.

The chain combines TRBV5-1 with TRBJ2-7; perhaps TRBD2 as D (5 bases). CDR3 length: 13 residues. The V gene lost 2 bases and the J gene lost 0 bases, with 6 bases spanning the gap. CDR1 and CDR2 (germline): SGHRS, YFSETQ. CDR3: CASSFGISYEQYF. For the CDR3, the DNA is TGCGCCAGCAGCTTCGGGATCTCCTACGAGCAGTACTTC.

The chain joins TRBV30 to TRBJ2-7; the D gene is possibly TRBD2 (5 bases). The V end lost 2 bases, the J end lost 2 bases, and 13 bases lay between the germline ends. This CDR3 has 14 residues. Germline lookup yields CDR1 GTSNPN and CDR2 SVGIG (reference sequence). CDR3 bases: TGTGCCTGGAGTCCCCGGGGAGTTACCTACGAGCAGTACTTC. Translation: CAWSPRGVTYEQYF.

This clone was seen once. This chain joins TRBV5-1 and TRBJ2-1; a possible D gene is TRBD2 (6 bases). Germline CDR1 and CDR2: SGHRS and YFSETQ. V was clipped by 0 bases and J by 7 bases, with 17 bases between them. This CDR3 is 16 amino acids long. The CDR3 loop is CASSLAGLAMGNEQFF. The DNA for the CDR3 is TGCGCCAGCAGCTTGGCCGGGCTAGCGATGGGAAATGAGCAGTTCTTC.

In its sample, this clone was seen a few times. The chain links TRBV2 to TRBJ1-1, with D unresolved. Deletions cut 6 bases from V and 4 bases from J, with 12 bases between. CDR3 size: 13 residues. CDR1 is SNHLY and CDR2 is FYNNEI in the germline V gene. CDR3 amino acids: CASRGRAGTEAFF. The CDR3 nucleotides are TGTGCCAGCAGAGGCCGAGCAGGCACTGAAGCTTTCTTT.

The gene calls are TRBV2 and TRBJ1-1, with no clear D. The V and J ends lost 6 bases and 4 bases respectively, with 15 bases between them. Germline V gives CDR1 SNHLY, CDR2 FYNNEI. CDR3 length: 14 residues. CDR3 sequence: CASSFAKSGTEAFF. The CDR3 nucleotides are TGTGCCAGCAGCTTTGCGAAATCGGGCACTGAAGCTTTCTTT.

This chain uses TRBV27 with TRBJ1-4; no reliable D call. The CDR3 has 15 amino acids. The germline V and J ends were trimmed by 3 bases and 0 bases, with 8 bases remaining between them. CDR1 and CDR2 (germline): MNHEY, SMNVEV (reference sequence). The CDR3 nucleotides are TGTGCCAGCAGTTTTTGGCCAGCAACTAATGAAAAACTGTTTTTT. It specifies CASSFWPATNEKLFF. The full variable domain, its missing parts supplied by reference TRBV27 and TRBJ1-4, is EAQVTQNPRYLITVTGKKLTVTCSQNMNHEYMSWYRQDPGLGLRQIYYSMNVEVTDKGDVPEGYKVSRKEKRNFPLILESPSPNQTSLYFCASSFWPATNEKLFFGSGTQLSVL.

V is TRBV29-1 and J is TRBJ2-7, with 7 bases matching TRBD1. V gave up 7 bases and J gave up 5 bases; unmatched junction bases: 2. Germline V gene data show CDR1 as SQVTM and CDR2 as ANQGSEA. CDR3 length: 10 residues. The CDR3 nucleotides read TGCAGCGCTCAGGGGGACGAGCAGTACTTC. Translation: CSAQGDEQYF.

V is TRBV28 and J is TRBJ1-2, with 7 bases identical to TRBD1. Trimming at V came to 6 bases and at J to 6 bases, leaving 7 bases not matched to a gene. The length of the CDR3 is 13 residues. Germline lookup yields CDR1 MDHEN and CDR2 SYDVKM. The CDR3 region is CASRRGQNHGYTF. CDR3 nucleotide sequence: TGTGCCAGCAGGAGGGGACAGAATCATGGCTACACCTTC.

The CDR3 region is CASSLDSYEQYF. CDR3 bases: TGTGCCAGCAGCCTAGACAGCTACGAGCAGTACTTC. The V call is TRBV3-1 (or the pseudogene TRBV3-2), the J call TRBJ2-7; possible D gene TRBD1, 5 bases. Germline lookup yields CDR1 LGHDT and CDR2 YNNKEL (reference sequence). The length of the CDR3 is 12 residues. V lost 4 bases and J 3 bases, leaving 7 bases between the germline ends.

The rearrangement uses TRBV7-9 and TRBJ2-7, with D possibly TRBD1 on 6 matching bases. V was cut by 1 base and J by 4 bases, with 8 bases left in between. The CDR3 length is 13 residues. Germline-derived CDR1 and CDR2 are SEHNR and FQNEAQ (reference sequence). CDR3 nucleotides: TGTGCCAGCAGCTTAGTGGGGGCTTACGAGCAGTACTTC. Its protein is CASSLVGAYEQYF.

The chain is built from TRBV5-1 and TRBJ2-5, with a tentative D call TRBD2 (5 bases). V was cut by 0 bases and J by 5 bases, with 11 bases left in between. Germline V gene sequence: CDR1 SGHRS, CDR2 YFSETQ. This CDR3 is 14 amino acids long. This chain's CDR3 is CASSLGSSFETQYF. Here the CDR3 DNA reads TGCGCCAGCAGCTTGGGGTCTAGCTTCGAGACCCAGTACTTC.

The chain joins TRBV30 to TRBJ2-7; D uncertain. The length of the CDR3 is 11 residues. CDR1 and CDR2 from the germline V gene are GTSNPN and SVGIG (reference sequence). V was shortened by 1 base and J by 5 bases, with 6 bases between the two germline ends. The CDR3 sequence: CAWSALDEQYF. CDR3 sequence (DNA): TGTGCCTGGAGTGCATTAGACGAGCAGTACTTC.

V gene TRBV27 combines with J gene TRBJ2-1, with a tentative D call TRBD2 (5 bases). This CDR3 has 14 amino acids. Trimming stripped 2 bases from V and 9 bases from J, with 14 bases between. Germline values: CDR1 MNHEY, CDR2 SMNVEV (reference sequence). In nucleotides, the CDR3 is TGTGCCAGCAGTTTAAGGCCAGAGGGCGGTGAGCAGTTCTTC. Its translation is CASSLRPEGGEQFF.

This chain joins TRBV7-3 and TRBJ2-1, with a weak D call TRBD1 (6 bases). Germline V lookup: CDR1 SGHTA, CDR2 FQGTGA. V gave up 5 bases and J gave up 6 bases, with 14 bases separating them. This CDR3 contains 14 residues. The CDR3 DNA is TGTGCCAGCAGCAGAGACAGGTGGAGCAATGAGCAGTTCTTC. This encodes CASSRDRWSNEQFF.

The gene calls are TRBV6-5 and TRBJ2-7, with 13 bases matching TRBD2. CDR3 length: 14 amino acids. CDR1 MNHEY and CDR2 SVGAGI come from the germline V gene. The junction had 2 bases not matched to a gene; V was cut back by 6 bases and J by 3 bases. CDR3: CASRRTSGSYEQYF. The CDR3, as DNA: TGTGCCAGCAGAAGGACTAGCGGGAGCTACGAGCAGTACTTC.

Only one count was recorded for this clone. In the same sample, other DNA sequences code for this CDR3. The J gene is TRBJ2-5, the V gene TRBV5-1; TRBD1 aligns across 9 bases. Losses at the gene ends were 3 bases for V and 2 bases for J; bases not matched to a gene: 2. The length of the CDR3 is 14 residues. Germline-derived CDR1 and CDR2 are SGHRS and YFSETQ. The CDR3 nucleotides are TGCGCCAGCAGCTGGGGGACAGGGCAAGAGACCCAGTACTTC. Protein: CASSWGTGQETQYF.

This clone occurred a few times. The V call is TRBV6-1, the J call TRBJ2-1; D remains unclear. The CDR3 length is 12 residues. With 1 base removed from V and 9 bases from J, the gap between germline ends came to 7 bases. CDR1 and CDR2 (germline): MNHNS, SASEGT. The CDR3: CASSEVGSEQFF. In nucleotides, the CDR3 is TGTGCCAGCAGTGAAGTCGGTAGTGAGCAGTTCTTC.